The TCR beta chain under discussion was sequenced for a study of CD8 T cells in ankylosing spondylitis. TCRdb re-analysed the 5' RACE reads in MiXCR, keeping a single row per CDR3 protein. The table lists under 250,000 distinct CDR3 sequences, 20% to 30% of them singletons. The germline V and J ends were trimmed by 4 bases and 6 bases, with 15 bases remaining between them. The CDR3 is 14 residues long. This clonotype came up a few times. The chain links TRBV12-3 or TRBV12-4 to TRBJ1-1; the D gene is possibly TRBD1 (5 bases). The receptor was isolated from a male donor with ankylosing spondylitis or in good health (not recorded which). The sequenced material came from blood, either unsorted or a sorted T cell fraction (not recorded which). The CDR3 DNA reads TGTGCCAGCAGTTCCACCCCGGGGGAAGCTGAAGCTTTCTTT. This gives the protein CASSSTPGEAEAFF.